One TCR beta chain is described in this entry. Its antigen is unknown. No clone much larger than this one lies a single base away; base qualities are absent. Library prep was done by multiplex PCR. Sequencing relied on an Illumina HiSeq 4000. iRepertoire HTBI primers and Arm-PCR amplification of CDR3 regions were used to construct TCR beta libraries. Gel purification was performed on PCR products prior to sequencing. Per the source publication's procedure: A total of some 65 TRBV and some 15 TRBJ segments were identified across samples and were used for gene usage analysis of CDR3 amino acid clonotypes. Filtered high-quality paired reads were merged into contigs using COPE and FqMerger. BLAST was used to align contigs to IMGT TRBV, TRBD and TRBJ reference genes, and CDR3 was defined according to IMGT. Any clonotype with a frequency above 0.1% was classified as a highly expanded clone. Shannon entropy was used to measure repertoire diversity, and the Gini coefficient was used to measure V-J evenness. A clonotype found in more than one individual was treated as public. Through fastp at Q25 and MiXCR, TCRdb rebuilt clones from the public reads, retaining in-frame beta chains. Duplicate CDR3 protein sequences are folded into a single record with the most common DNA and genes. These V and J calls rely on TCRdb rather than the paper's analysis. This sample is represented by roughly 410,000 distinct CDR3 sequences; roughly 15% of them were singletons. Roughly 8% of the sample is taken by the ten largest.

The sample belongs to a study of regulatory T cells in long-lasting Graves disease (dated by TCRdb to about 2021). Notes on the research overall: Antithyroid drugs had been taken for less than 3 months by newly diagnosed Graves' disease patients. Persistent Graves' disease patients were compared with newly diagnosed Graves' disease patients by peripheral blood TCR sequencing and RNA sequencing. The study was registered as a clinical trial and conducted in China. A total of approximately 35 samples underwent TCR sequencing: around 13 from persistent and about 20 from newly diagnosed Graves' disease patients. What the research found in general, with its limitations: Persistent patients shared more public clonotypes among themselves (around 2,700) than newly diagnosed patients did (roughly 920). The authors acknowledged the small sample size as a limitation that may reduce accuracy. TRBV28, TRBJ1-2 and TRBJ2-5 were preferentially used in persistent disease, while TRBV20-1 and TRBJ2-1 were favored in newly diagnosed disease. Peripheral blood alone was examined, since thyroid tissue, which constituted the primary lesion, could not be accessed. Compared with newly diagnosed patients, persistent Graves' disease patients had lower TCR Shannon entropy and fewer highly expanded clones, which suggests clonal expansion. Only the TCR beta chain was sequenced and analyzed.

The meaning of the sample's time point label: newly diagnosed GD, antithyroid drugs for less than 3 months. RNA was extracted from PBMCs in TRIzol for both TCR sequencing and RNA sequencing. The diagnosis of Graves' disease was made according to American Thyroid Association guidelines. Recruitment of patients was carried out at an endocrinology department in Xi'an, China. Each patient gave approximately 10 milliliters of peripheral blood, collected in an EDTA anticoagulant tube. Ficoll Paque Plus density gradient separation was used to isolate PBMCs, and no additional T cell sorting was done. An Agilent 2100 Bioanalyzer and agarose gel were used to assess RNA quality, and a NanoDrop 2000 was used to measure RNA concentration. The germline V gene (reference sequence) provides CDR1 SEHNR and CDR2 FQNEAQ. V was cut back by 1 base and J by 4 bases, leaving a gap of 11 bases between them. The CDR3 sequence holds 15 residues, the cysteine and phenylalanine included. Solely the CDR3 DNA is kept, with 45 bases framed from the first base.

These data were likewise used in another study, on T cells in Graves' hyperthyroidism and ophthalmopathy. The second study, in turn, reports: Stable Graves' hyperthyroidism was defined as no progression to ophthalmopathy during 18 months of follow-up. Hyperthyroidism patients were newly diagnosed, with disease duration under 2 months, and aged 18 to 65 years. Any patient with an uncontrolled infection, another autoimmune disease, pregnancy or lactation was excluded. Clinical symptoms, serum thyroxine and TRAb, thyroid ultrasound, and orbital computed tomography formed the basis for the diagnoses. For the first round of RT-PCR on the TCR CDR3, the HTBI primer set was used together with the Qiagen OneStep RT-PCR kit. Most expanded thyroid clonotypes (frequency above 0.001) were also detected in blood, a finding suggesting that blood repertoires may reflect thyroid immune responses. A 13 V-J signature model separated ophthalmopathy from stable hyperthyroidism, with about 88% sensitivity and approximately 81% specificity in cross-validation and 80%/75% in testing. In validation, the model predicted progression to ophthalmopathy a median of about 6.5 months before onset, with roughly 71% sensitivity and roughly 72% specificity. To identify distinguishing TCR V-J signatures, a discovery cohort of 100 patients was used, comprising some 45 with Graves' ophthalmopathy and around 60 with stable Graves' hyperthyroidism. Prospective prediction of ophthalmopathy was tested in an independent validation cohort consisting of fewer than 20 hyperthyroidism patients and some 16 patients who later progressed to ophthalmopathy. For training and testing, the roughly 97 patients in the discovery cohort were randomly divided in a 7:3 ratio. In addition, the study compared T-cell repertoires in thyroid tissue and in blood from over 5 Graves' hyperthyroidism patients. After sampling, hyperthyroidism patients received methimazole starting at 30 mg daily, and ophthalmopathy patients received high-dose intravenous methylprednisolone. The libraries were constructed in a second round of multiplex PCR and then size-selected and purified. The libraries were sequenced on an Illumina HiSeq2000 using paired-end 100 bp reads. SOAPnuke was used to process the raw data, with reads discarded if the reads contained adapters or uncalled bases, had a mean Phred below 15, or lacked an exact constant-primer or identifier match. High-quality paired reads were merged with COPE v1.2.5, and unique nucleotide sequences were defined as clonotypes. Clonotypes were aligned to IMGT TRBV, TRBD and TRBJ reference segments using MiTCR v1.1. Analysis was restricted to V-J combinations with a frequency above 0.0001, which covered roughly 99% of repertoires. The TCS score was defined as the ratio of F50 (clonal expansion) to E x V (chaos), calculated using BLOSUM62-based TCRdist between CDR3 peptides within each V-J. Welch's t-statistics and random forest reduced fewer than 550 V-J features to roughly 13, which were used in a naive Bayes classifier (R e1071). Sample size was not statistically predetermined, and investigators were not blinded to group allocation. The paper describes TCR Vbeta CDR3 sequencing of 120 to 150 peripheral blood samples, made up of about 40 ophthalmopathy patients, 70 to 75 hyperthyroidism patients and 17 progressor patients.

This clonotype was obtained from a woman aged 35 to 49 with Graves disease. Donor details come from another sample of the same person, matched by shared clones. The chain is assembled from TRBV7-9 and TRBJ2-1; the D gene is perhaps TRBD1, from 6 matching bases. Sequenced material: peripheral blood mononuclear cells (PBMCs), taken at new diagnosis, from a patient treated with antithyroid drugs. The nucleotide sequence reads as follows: TGTGCCAGCAGCTTAGGGGACACGCCATACAATGAGCAGTTCTTC. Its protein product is CASSLGDTPYNEQFF.